This TCR beta chain was sequenced for a study of blood T cell repertoires in COVID-19. Study as a whole: Nucleic acid was either cDNA or gDNA, and it came from T cells, B-cell-depleted T cells, or PBMCs.

Clones were sequenced by immunoSEQ multiplex PCR, and TCRdb holds only the in-frame ones, with some missing. Of under 110,000 clones detected, about 90% appear once; the ten largest clones hold around 15%. J was trimmed by 4 bases and V by 4 bases; bases with no gene match: 6. The CDR3 runs 14 residues. Per the germline V gene, CDR1 is MNHEY and CDR2 is SMNVEV (reference sequence). The sequencing sample was made of peripheral blood. This receptor was identified in a man aged 45 to 65 with acute or convalescent COVID-19. J is TRBJ2-7 and V is TRBV27; 8 positions match TRBD1. The CDR3 DNA sequence: TGTGCCAGCAGTTGGACAGGGATAGGTTACGAGCAGTACTTC. Encoded protein: CASSWTGIGYEQYF.